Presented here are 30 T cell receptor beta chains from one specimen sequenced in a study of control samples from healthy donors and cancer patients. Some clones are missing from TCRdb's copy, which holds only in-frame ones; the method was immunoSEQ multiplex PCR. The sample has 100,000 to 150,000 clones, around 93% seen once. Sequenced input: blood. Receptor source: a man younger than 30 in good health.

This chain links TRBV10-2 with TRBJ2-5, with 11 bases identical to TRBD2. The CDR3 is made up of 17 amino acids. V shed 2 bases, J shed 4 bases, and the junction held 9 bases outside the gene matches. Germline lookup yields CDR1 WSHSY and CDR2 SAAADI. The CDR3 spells CASSETILAGDGETQYF. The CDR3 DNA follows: TGCGCCAGCAGTGAGACGATACTAGCGGGGGATGGAGAGACCCAGTACTTC.

CDR3 loop: CALGRLNTEAFF. The CDR3 DNA is TGTGCCCTCGGACGGTTGAACACTGAAGCTTTCTTT. The J gene is TRBJ1-1, the V gene TRBV30; D is uncertain. CDR3 length: 12 residues. The V gene lost 8 bases and the J gene lost 0 bases, with 10 bases spanning the gap. CDR1 is GTSNPN and CDR2 is SVGIG in the germline V gene (reference sequence). The entire variable domain, with the rest obtained from reference TRBV30 and TRBJ1-1, is as follows: SQTIHQWPATLVQPVGSPLSLECTVEGTSNPNLYWYRQAAGRGLQLLFYSVGIGQISSEVPQNLSASRPQDRQFILSSKKLLLSDSGFYLCALGRLNTEAFFGQGTRLTVV.

The CDR3 region is CASSLEVLSYEQYF. The CDR3 DNA is TGTGCCAGCAGCTTGGAGGTCCTCTCCTACGAGCAGTACTTC. V usage is TRBV7-9 and J usage is TRBJ2-7, with a possible D match to TRBD2 (5 bases). The V gene's germline CDR1 is SEHNR and CDR2 FQNEAQ (reference sequence). Trimming pared 3 bases from V and 0 bases from J, leaving 9 bases between. This CDR3 has 14 residues.

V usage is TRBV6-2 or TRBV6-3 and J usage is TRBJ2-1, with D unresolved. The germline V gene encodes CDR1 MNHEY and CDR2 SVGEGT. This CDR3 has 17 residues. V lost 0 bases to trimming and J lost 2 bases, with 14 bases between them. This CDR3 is CASSYSSEKAAYNEQFF. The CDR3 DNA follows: TGTGCCAGCAGTTACTCATCAGAAAAGGCCGCCTACAATGAGCAGTTCTTC.

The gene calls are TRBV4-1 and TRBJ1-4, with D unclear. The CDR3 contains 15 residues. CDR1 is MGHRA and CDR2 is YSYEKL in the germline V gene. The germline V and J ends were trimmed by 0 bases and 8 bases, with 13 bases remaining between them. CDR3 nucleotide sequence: TGCGCCAGCAGCCAAGAGGGAGGAGGTAGGGAAAAACTGTTTTTT. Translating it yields CASSQEGGGREKLFF.

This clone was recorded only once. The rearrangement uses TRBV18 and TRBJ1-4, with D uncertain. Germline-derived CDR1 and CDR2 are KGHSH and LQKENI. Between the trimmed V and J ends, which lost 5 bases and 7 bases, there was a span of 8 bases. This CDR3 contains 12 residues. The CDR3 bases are TGTGCCAGCTCAGAGACTGCTGAAAAACTGTTTTTT. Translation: CASSETAEKLFF.

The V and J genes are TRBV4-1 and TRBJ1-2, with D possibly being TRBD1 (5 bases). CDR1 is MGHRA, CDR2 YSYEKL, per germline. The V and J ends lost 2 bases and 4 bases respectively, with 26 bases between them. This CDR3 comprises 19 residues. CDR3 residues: CASSQPKIMNEGTSYGYTF. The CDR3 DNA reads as TGCGCCAGCAGCCAACCAAAGATAATGAACGAGGGGACTAGCTATGGCTACACCTTC.

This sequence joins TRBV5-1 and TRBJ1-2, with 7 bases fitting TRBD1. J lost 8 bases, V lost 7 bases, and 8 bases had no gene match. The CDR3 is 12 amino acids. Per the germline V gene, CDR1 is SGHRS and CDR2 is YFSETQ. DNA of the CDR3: TGCGCCAGCCGGCTTGACAGGGACGGCTACACCTTC. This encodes CASRLDRDGYTF.

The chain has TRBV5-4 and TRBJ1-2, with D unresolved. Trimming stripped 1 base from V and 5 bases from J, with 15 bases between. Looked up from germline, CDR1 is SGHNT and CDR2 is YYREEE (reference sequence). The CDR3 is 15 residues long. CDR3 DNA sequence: TGTGCCAGCAGCTTGTCTGGCCGAGTTCCTTATGGCTACACCTTC. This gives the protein CASSLSGRVPYGYTF.

The CDR3 reads CASSQHRNYGYTF. CDR3 in DNA: TGTGCCAGCAGCCAGCACAGGAACTATGGCTACACCTTC. V is TRBV3-1 (or the pseudogene TRBV3-2) and J is TRBJ1-2; possibly TRBD1 for D (5 bases). Germline V gives CDR1 LGHDT, CDR2 YNNKEL (reference sequence). Trimming took off 3 bases at V and 2 bases at J, with 7 bases between the two ends. The CDR3 consists of 13 residues.

The CDR3: CASSRDSNVNTEAFF. The CDR3 DNA reads TGCGCCAGCAGCCGGGACAGCAACGTGAACACTGAAGCTTTCTTT. The rearrangement joins TRBV5-1 to TRBJ1-1; 7 bases map to TRBD1. The V and J ends lost 4 bases and 0 bases, in that order; junction bases with no gene match: 6. Per germline, CDR1 SGHRS and CDR2 YFSETQ. The CDR3 has 15 amino acids.

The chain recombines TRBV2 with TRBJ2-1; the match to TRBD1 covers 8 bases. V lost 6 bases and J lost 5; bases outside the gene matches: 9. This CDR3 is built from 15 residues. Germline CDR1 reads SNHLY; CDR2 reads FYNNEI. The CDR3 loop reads CASSEQGQVNNEQFF. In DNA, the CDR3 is TGTGCCAGCAGCGAGCAGGGACAGGTAAACAATGAGCAGTTCTTC.

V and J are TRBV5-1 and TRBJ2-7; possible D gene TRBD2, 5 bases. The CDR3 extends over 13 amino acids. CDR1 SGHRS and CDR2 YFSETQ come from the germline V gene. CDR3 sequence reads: CARPGCRLYEQYF. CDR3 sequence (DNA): TGCGCTCGCCCGGGGTGCAGGCTCTACGAGCAGTACTTC.

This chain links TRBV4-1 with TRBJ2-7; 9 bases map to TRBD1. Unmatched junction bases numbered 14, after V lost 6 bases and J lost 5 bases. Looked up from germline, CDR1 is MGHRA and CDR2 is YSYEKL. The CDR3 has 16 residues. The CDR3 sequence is CASSSLGTGFVNEQYF. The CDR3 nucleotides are TGCGCCAGCAGTAGTTTAGGGACAGGGTTTGTGAACGAGCAGTACTTC.

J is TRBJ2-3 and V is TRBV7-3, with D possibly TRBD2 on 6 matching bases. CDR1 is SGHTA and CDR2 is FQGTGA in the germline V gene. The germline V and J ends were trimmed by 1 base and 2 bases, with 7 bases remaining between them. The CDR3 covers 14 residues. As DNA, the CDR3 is TGTGCCAGCAGCTTAAGGGGGGACACAGATACGCAGTATTTT. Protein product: CASSLRGDTDTQYF.

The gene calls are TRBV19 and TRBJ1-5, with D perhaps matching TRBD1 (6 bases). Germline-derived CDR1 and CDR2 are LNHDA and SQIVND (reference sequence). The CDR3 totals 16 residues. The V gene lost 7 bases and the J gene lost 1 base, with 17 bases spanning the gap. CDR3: CASTLLRGGSNQPQHF. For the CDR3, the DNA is TGTGCCAGTACCCTCCTCAGGGGAGGAAGCAATCAGCCCCAGCATTTT.

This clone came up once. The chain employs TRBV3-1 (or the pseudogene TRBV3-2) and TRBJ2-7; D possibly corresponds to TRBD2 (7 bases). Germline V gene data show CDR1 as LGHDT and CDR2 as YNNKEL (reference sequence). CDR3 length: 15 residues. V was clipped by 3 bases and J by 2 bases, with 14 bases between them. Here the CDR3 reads CASSQGGAVAYEQYF. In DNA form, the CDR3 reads TGTGCCAGCAGCCAGGGGGGGGCGGTGGCCTACGAGCAGTACTTC.

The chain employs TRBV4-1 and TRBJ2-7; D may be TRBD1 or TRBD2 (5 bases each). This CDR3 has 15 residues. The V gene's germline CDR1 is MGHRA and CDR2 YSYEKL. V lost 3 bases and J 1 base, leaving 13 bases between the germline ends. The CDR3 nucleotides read TGCGCCAGCAGCCAGACGCGAGGGGTTTCCTACGAGCAGTACTTC. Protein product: CASSQTRGVSYEQYF.

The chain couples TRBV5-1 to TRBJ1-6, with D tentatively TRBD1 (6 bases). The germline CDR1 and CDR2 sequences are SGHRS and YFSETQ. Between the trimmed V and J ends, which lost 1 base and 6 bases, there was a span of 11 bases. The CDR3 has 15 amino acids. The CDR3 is CASSLQRTVNSPLHF. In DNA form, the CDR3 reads TGCGCCAGCAGCTTGCAGCGGACAGTTAATTCACCCCTCCACTTT.

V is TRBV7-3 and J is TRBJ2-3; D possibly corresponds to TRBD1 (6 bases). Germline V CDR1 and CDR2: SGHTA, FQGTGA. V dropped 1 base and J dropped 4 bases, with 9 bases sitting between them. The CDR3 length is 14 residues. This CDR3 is CASSLMGAADTQYF. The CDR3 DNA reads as TGTGCCAGCAGCTTAATGGGGGCGGCAGATACGCAGTATTTT.

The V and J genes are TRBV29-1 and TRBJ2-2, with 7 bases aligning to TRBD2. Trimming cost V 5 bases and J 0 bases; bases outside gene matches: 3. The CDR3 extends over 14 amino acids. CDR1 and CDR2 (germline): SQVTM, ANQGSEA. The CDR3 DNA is TGCAGCGTTAAACGGGGGGCGAACACCGGGGAGCTGTTTTTT. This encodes CSVKRGANTGELFF.

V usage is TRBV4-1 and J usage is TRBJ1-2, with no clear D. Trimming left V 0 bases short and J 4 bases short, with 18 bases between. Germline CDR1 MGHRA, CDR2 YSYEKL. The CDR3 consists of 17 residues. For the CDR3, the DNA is TGCGCCAGCAGCCAAGATCCGATACCACAATTCTCCTATGGCTACACCTTC. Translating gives CASSQDPIPQFSYGYTF.

CDR3 nucleotide sequence: TGTGCCAGCAGTTTAATTAGCAATCAGCCCCAGCATTTT. This translates into CASSLISNQPQHF. This sequence joins TRBV28 and TRBJ1-5; unclear D gene. V was pared by 2 bases and J by 0 bases, with 2 bases between. The CDR3 extends over 13 amino acids. The germline gives CDR1 MDHEN, CDR2 SYDVKM. Full variable domain (missing parts from reference TRBV28 and TRBJ1-5): DVKVTQSSRYLVKRTGEKVFLECVQDMDHENMFWYRQDPGLGLRLIYFSYDVKMKEKGDIPEGYSVSREKKERFSLILESASTNQTSMYLCASSLISNQPQHFGDGTRLSIL.

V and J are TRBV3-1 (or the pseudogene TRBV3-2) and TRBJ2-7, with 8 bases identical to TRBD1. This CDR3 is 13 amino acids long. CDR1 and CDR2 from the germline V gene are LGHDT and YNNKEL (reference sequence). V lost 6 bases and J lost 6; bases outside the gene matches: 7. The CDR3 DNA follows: TGTGCCAGCAGACTTCGGACAGGGCTCGAGCAGTACTTC. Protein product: CASRLRTGLEQYF.

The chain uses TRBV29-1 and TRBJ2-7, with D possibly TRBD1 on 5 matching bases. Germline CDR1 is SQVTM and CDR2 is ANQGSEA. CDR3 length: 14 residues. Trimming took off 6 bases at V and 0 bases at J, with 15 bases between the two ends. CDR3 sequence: CSVIGHRDSYEQYF. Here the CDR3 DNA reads TGCAGCGTCATAGGACACCGAGACTCCTACGAGCAGTACTTC.

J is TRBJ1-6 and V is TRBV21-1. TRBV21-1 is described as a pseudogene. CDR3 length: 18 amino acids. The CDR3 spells CASRERDGLPSEGSPLHF. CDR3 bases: TGTGCCAGCAGGGAAAGGGACGGATTGCCCTCCGAAGGTTCACCCCTCCACTTT.

CDR3 in DNA: TGCAGTGCTAGACCCATGAATGAGCAGTTCTTC. Amino acid sequence: CSARPMNEQFF. The V gene is TRBV20-1, the J gene TRBJ2-1; D not resolved. V was clipped by 2 bases and J by 7 bases, with 6 bases between them. Germline V CDR1 and CDR2: DFQATT, SNEGSKA (reference sequence). The CDR3 contains 11 residues.

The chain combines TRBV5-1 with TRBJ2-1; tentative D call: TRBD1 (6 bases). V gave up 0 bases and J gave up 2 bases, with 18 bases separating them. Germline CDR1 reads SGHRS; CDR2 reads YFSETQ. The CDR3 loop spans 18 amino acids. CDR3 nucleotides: TGCGCCAGCAGCTTGGATGACAGGAACAGAGGGGCCTACAATGAGCAGTTCTTC. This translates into CASSLDDRNRGAYNEQFF.

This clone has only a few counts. For the CDR3, the DNA is TGTGCCAGCAGAAGTCCCGGGACAGGGATCAATGGCTACACCTTC. This gives the protein CASRSPGTGINGYTF. The rearrangement uses TRBV27 and TRBJ1-2; 9 nucleotides align to TRBD1. CDR3 size: 15 residues. From germline, CDR1 is MNHEY and CDR2 SMNVEV (reference sequence). V lost 6 bases, J lost 6 bases, and 11 bases stayed unmatched.

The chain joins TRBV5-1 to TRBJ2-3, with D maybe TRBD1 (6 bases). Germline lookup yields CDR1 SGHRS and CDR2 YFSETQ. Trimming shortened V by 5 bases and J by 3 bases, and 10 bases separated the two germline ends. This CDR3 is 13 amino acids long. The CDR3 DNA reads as TGCGCCAGCAGTGAGACAGGAACAGATACGCAGTATTTT. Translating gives CASSETGTDTQYF.